Below are 21 T cell receptor beta chains sequenced from a single sample in a study of cytomegalovirus exposure and HLA in healthy donors. The study ran its PCR with 60 Vbeta and 13 Jbeta primers. Profiling relied on immunoSEQ multiplex PCR, and the TCRdb table lists in-frame clones only, not all of them. This table has 50,000 to 60,000 clones, roughly 73% appearing once. Sequenced: PBMCs. These receptors all come from a middle-aged woman in good health and CMV-seropositive.

The chain couples TRBV2 to TRBJ2-2; 9 bases match TRBD2. The V gene's germline CDR1 is SNHLY and CDR2 FYNNEI. V dropped 7 bases and J dropped 9; count of bases not matched to a gene: 9. The CDR3 is made up of 14 amino acids. Here the CDR3 reads CASKIAGGVRELFF. Here the CDR3 DNA reads TGTGCCAGCAAGATCGCGGGGGGGGTCAGGGAGCTGTTTTTT. Combining the CDR3 with reference TRBV2 and TRBJ2-2 gives the whole variable domain EPEVTQTPSHQVTQMGQEVILRCVPISNHLYFYWYRQILGQKVEFLVSFYNNEISEKSEIFDDQFSVERPDGSNFTLKIRSTKLEDSAMYFCASKIAGGVRELFFGEGSRLTVL.

This clone has more than one count but fewer than ten. V gene TRBV7-9 combines with J gene TRBJ2-3, with 11 bases identical to TRBD2. Trimming took 1 base from V and 2 from J; bases not matched to a gene: 5. CDR3 size: 17 residues. Per the germline V gene, CDR1 is SEHNR and CDR2 is FQNEAQ (reference sequence). Here the CDR3 DNA reads TGTGCCAGCAGCTTAGGGGCTAGCGGGGGGACCACAGATACGCAGTATTTT. It specifies CASSLGASGGTTDTQYF.

The chain carries TRBV25-1 and TRBJ1-6; TRBD1 agrees at 7 bases. CDR3 length equals 14 residues. V gave up 6 bases and J gave up 6 bases; unmatched junction bases: 5. The germline V gene has CDR1 MGHDK and CDR2 SYGVNS. The CDR3 reads CASRPTGINSPLHF. Written as DNA, the CDR3 is TGTGCCAGCAGACCGACAGGGATTAATTCACCCCTCCACTTT.

The chain recombines TRBV7-8 with TRBJ2-1; no definite D call. CDR3 length: 14 residues. Germline V CDR1 and CDR2: SGHVS, FQNEAQ. V gave up 5 bases and J gave up 0 bases, with 8 bases separating them. Here the CDR3 DNA reads TGTGCCAGCAGCCGCCTGAGCTCCTACAATGAGCAGTTCTTC. Its protein product is CASSRLSSYNEQFF.

The genes are TRBV4-1 and TRBJ2-4; 7 nucleotides agree with TRBD1. The CDR3 runs to 12 residues. V dropped 10 bases and J dropped 8; count of bases not matched to a gene: 8. The germline V gene has CDR1 MGHRA and CDR2 YSYEKL. The CDR3 nucleotides read TGCGCCACCCTGACAGGGCGCGACATTCAGTACTTC. Translating it yields CATLTGRDIQYF.

The CDR3 bases are TGTGCCAGCAGCCCTCTAGCGGGGGGGGGAGATACGCAGTATTTT. Translation: CASSPLAGGGDTQYF. The V and J genes are TRBV6-1 and TRBJ2-3, with 12 bases identical to TRBD2. V shed 6 bases and J 5 bases; nucleotides not matched to a gene: 6. Germline V gene sequence: CDR1 MNHNS, CDR2 SASEGT. The CDR3 is 15 residues long.

The chain has TRBV4-2 and TRBJ2-3, with TRBD2 matching over 8 bases. Germline CDR1 reads LGHNA; CDR2 reads YNFKEQ. J gave up 5 bases and V 0 bases, and 7 bases lay outside the gene matches. CDR3 length equals 16 residues. The CDR3 reads CASSQDPGGLEDTQYF. The CDR3 bases are TGTGCCAGCAGCCAAGATCCGGGGGGGCTCGAAGATACGCAGTATTTT.

The V and J genes are TRBV7-3 and TRBJ1-5, with D possibly being TRBD1 (6 bases). Germline lookup yields CDR1 SGHTA and CDR2 FQGTGA. The germline V and J ends were trimmed by 5 bases and 2 bases, with 10 bases remaining between them. CDR3 length: 14 amino acids. In DNA form, the CDR3 reads TGTGCCAGCAGCCCAACAGGGCGCAATCAGCCCCAGCATTTT. Its protein is CASSPTGRNQPQHF.

The chain has TRBV7-9 and TRBJ2-3, with 8 bases that match TRBD2. Germline trimming cut 1 base from V and 3 bases from J; bases unmatched to any gene: 6. Germline CDR1 is SEHNR and CDR2 is FQNEAQ (reference sequence). The CDR3 length is 16 residues. The CDR3 DNA follows: TGTGCCAGCAGCTTAGGGTTAGCGGGGTCTACAGATACGCAGTATTTT. It is translated as CASSLGLAGSTDTQYF.

This chain connects TRBV5-1 to TRBJ2-5; 8 positions agree with TRBD2. V lost 0 bases, J lost 2 bases, and 6 bases stayed unmatched. Per germline, CDR1 SGHRS and CDR2 YFSETQ. The CDR3 is made up of 16 amino acids. CDR3 amino acids: CASSLGAGTRQETQYF. DNA for the CDR3: TGCGCCAGCAGCTTGGGGGCCGGGACTAGACAAGAGACCCAGTACTTC.

This clone came up a few times. The CDR3 DNA sequence: TGTGCCAGCAGTTATCGACTAGCTAGCACCGGGGAGCTGTTTTTT. It codes for CASSYRLASTGELFF. This chain uses TRBV6-5 with TRBJ2-2; TRBD2 matches at 7 bases. Looked up from germline, CDR1 is MNHEY and CDR2 is SVGAGI. V shed 3 bases and J 4 bases; nucleotides not matched to a gene: 5. This CDR3 contains 15 residues.

The V gene is TRBV9, the J gene TRBJ1-6, with D perhaps matching TRBD1 (6 bases). CDR3 size: 15 residues. V was pared by 3 bases and J by 9 bases, with 16 bases between. Germline values: CDR1 SGDLS, CDR2 YYNGEE. CDR3 residues: CASSGPQGNSSPLHF. CDR3 DNA: TGTGCCAGCAGCGGACCACAGGGTAACAGTTCACCCCTCCACTTT.

On this clone itself: Other DNA sequences within the sample encode an identical CDR3. This chain links TRBV11-2 with TRBJ2-1; 11 bases map to TRBD2. The CDR3 extends over 15 amino acids. The germline CDR1 and CDR2 sequences are SGHAT and FQNNGV. V was clipped by 3 bases and J by 4 bases; unmatched bases: 2. CDR3 residues: CASSLGLAEYNEQFF. CDR3 DNA sequence: TGTGCCAGCAGCTTGGGACTAGCGGAGTACAATGAGCAGTTCTTC.

In this sample, this clone turned up once. The gene calls are TRBV7-9 and TRBJ1-3; weak D call: TRBD1 (6 bases). The CDR3 is 16 amino acids. Trimming shortened V by 1 base and J by 1 base, and 11 bases separated the two germline ends. Germline V gene data show CDR1 as SEHNR and CDR2 as FQNEAQ (reference sequence). DNA of the CDR3: TGTGCCAGCAGCTTAGGGGGGGGCCAGTCTGGAAACACCATATATTTT. Its translation: CASSLGGGQSGNTIYF.

V is TRBV19 and J is TRBJ1-1; D is possibly TRBD1 (5 bases). CDR3 size: 14 residues. In germline, CDR1 is LNHDA, CDR2 SQIVND (reference sequence). V lost 7 bases, J lost 1 base, and 13 bases lay in between. CDR3 protein: CASTGGRRNTEAFF. The DNA of the CDR3 is TGTGCCAGTACGGGGGGAAGGAGGAACACTGAAGCTTTCTTT.

The chain combines TRBV7-9 with TRBJ2-5; D gene uncertain. This CDR3 is built from 14 residues. CDR1 and CDR2 from the germline V gene are SEHNR and FQNEAQ (reference sequence). V was trimmed by 3 bases and J by 2 bases, leaving 10 bases between them. DNA of the CDR3: TGTGCCAGCAGCTTTCTTGGTCAGCAAGAGACCCAGTACTTC. This encodes CASSFLGQQETQYF.

The chain recombines TRBV6-1 with TRBJ1-2; D uncertain. The V and J ends lost 3 bases and 2 bases respectively, with 13 bases between them. Germline CDR1 MNHNS, CDR2 SASEGT. This CDR3 region has 15 residues. CDR3 bases: TGTGCCAGCAGTGAGGGTGGGAGAGCGAACTATGGCTACACCTTC. This codes for CASSEGGRANYGYTF.

This clone has just one count. This chain uses TRBV7-8 with TRBJ1-2; possible D gene TRBD1, 6 bases. Trimming shortened V by 5 bases and J by 5 bases, and 12 bases separated the two germline ends. This CDR3 has 13 residues. Germline CDR1 reads SGHVS; CDR2 reads FQNEAQ. CDR3 region: CASSPGTKYGYTF. The CDR3, as DNA: TGTGCCAGCAGCCCCGGGACAAAATATGGCTACACCTTC.

This CDR3 is CACGQAPLFEQFF. Here the CDR3 DNA reads TGTGCCTGCGGGCAGGCTCCCCTGTTTGAGCAGTTCTTC. The chain combines TRBV27 with TRBJ2-1, with a weak D call TRBD2 (5 bases). Trimming left V 11 bases short and J 9 bases short, with 20 bases between. In germline, CDR1 is MNHEY, CDR2 SMNVEV (reference sequence). CDR3 size: 13 residues.

V gene TRBV2 combines with J gene TRBJ1-3; D remains unclear. Trimming took off 5 bases at V and 4 bases at J, with 12 bases between the two ends. The CDR3 runs to 14 residues. Germline values: CDR1 SNHLY, CDR2 FYNNEI. This chain's CDR3 is CASSIEDSGNTIYF. The CDR3 bases are TGTGCCAGCAGTATAGAGGATTCCGGAAACACCATATATTTT.

The chain carries TRBV6-5 and TRBJ2-2, with a tentative D call TRBD1 (6 bases). This CDR3 is 14 amino acids long. Germline values: CDR1 MNHEY, CDR2 SVGAGI. Between the trimmed V and J ends, which lost 6 bases and 4 bases, there was a span of 12 bases. The CDR3 nucleotides are TGTGCCAGCAGGGCGACAGGACCCACCGGGGAGCTGTTTTTT. It encodes CASRATGPTGELFF.